This T cell receptor (beta chain) was sequenced during a study of OX40 agonist ivuxolimab in advanced cancers. Study results and caveats: Among the nonresponders, some also had low normalized T-cell clonal expansion.

In germline, CDR1 is LNHDA, CDR2 SQIVND (reference sequence). Trimming stripped 5 bases from V and 2 bases from J, with 16 bases between. There are 15 residues in the CDR3. Remarks on this clone: Its target is not known.

Clones were read by immunoSEQ multiplex PCR, and TCRdb kept only the in-frame ones, dropping some. The sample holds about 25,000 clones, approximately 86% seen once. The TCR originated in an adult with an advanced solid tumor such as melanoma, head and neck, liver or kidney cancer. Sequences were derived from CD4+ or CD8+ T cells sorted from blood, sampled in a trial of the OX40 agonist ivuxolimab. The V gene is TRBV19, the J gene TRBJ2-7; TRBD2 might be the D (6 bases). CDR3 bases: TGTGCCAGTAGTGAACCGGGACTCGCCCCCTACGAGCAGTACTTC. It codes for CASSEPGLAPYEQYF.